This T cell receptor (beta chain) comes out of a study of shared clonotypes between healthy human individuals. A note on this clone: Antigen unknown.

General observations from the study: Only blood was sampled, and tissue TCR repertoires likely differ from blood ones.

This CDR3 contains 13 residues. With 6 bases removed from V and 8 bases from J, the gap between germline ends came to 14 bases. CDR1 is MNHEY, CDR2 SVGAGI, per germline. 200 to 250 ng DNA, tens of thousands of T cell genomes, went into each sorted-subset replicate PCR. Repertoires were generated with immunoSEQ multiplex PCR, while TCRdb's copy carries only in-frame clones and drops some. The data hold about 2.4 million clones, with roughly 93% observed a single time. The chain couples TRBV6-5 to TRBJ1-3, with D hard to call. The TCR comes from a man in his late teens or twenties in good health. Some clones in this sample may be carry-over from other donors' samples. Sequencing was done on a sample of naive CD4+ T cells from PBMCs. Subset given: CD45RA+ positively selected. The chain's CDR3 is CASRDAAEDTIYF. The CDR3 DNA is TGTGCCAGCAGGGACGCGGCGGAGGACACCATATATTTT.